This passage covers 6 T cell receptor beta chains from one sample sequenced in a study of T cells expressing NK-cell markers. Following a re-call of the 5' RACE reads, TCRdb has one entry per CDR3 protein and lacks DNA. Its listing shows some 450,000 distinct CDR3 sequences. The sequenced sample was blood T cells: a sorted CD56 or NKG2C T cell subset, CD4+ or CD8+ T cells, or bulk PBMC T cells (not recorded which). The receptors stem from a woman between 18 and 70 years old in good health.

The V call is TRBV6-1, the J call TRBJ2-1; TCRdb's assignment of TRBD1 cannot be checked, as there is no DNA. This CDR3 has 14 amino acids. CDR1 and CDR2 from the germline V gene are MNHNS and SASEGT. The chain's CDR3 is CASRGRVSYNEQFF.

The rearrangement joins TRBV7-2 to TRBJ2-1; TCRdb reports TRBD1, a call that lacks DNA to check it against. The CDR3 is 14 amino acids. The germline CDR1 and CDR2 sequences are SGHTA and FQGNSA. CDR3 protein: CASSNRGNHNEQFF.

This sequence joins TRBV4-3 and TRBJ2-1; TCRdb gives TRBD2 as the D gene, but with no DNA this cannot be confirmed. Germline CDR1 is LGHNA and CDR2 is YSLEER. This CDR3 has 16 residues. The CDR3 sequence is CASSQDLTSGGNEQFF.

V and J are TRBV19 and TRBJ2-1; TCRdb's D call of TRBD1 is untestable without DNA. The CDR3 covers 15 residues. Germline CDR1 reads LNHDA; CDR2 reads SQIVND (reference sequence). The CDR3 loop is CASSMGARGYGEQFF.

The chain couples TRBV7-8 to TRBJ2-3; TCRdb selects TRBD2, and the lack of DNA leaves this call unchecked. Per the germline V gene, CDR1 is SGHVS and CDR2 is FQNEAQ. This CDR3 is 12 amino acids long. This CDR3 reads CASSSGLAAQYF.

The J gene is TRBJ1-6, the V gene TRBV11-1; as DNA is missing, the TRBD1 call by TCRdb cannot be tested. The CDR3 spans 18 residues. Germline-derived CDR1 and CDR2 are SGHAT and FQDESV (reference sequence). The CDR3 is CASSLAGTASSYNSPLHF.